This T cell receptor beta chain originates from a study of T cell responses to AZD1222 COVID-19 vaccine. Clones were sequenced by immunoSEQ multiplex PCR, and TCRdb holds only the in-frame ones, with some missing. The sample carries over 150,000 clones, about 86% recorded once. This clone was recorded many times. This CDR3 has 13 residues. Germline V gives CDR1 LNHDA, CDR2 SQIVND (reference sequence). Trimming took off 1 base at V and 1 base at J, with 5 bases between the two ends. The source of this sequence is an adult in good health. The material was peripheral blood, obtained on day 0 of MenACWY control vaccination. This sequence joins TRBV19 and TRBJ2-7, with D unclear. The CDR3 DNA reads TGTGCCAGTAGTATAGGCATATCCTACGAGCAGTACTTC. Its protein product is CASSIGISYEQYF.